The clone carrying this T cell receptor beta chain has a handful of counts. Its antigen is currently unknown. This specimen comes from a study of early T cells in non-severe SARS-CoV-2 infection. Study findings and constraints: Private and CD4 specificities were missed by VDJdb matching, which favored anti-spike CD8 responses.

The CDR3 is 13 amino acids. From germline, CDR1 is LNHDA and CDR2 SQIVND (reference sequence). Trimming took off 5 bases at V and 3 bases at J, with 7 bases between the two ends. Researchers attached unique molecular identifiers to individual cDNA molecules. Each CDR3 protein is one row after TCRdb ran MiXCR on the 5' RACE reads. The sample includes 65,000 to 95,000 distinct CDR3 sequences, 11% to 15% of them seen just once. This rearrangement joins TRBV19 to TRBJ1-4; D is uncertain. Sequenced sample: whole blood. The receptor comes from an adult who was a healthcare worker with PCR-confirmed SARS-CoV-2 infection or an uninfected control (not recorded which). CDR3 sequence reads: CASSDTSNEKLFF. The CDR3 coding sequence is TGTGCCAGTAGTGACACATCTAATGAAAAACTGTTTTTT.